This TCR beta chain was obtained from a study of blood T cell repertoires in COVID-19 (dated by TCRdb to the early 2020s). Looking at the study overall: The collaborator samples originated in the United States, Italy and Spain and spanned the acute and convalescent phases of COVID-19. Subjects who had been exposed to COVID-19, were actively infected with it, or had recovered from it provided the deeply sampled blood TCRbeta repertoires that made up the dataset. The prospective study material was composed of cDNA or gDNA derived from T cells, B-cell-depleted T cells, or PBMCs. The repertoires were made available in a free public database intended to serve as a resource for research on the immune response to SARS-CoV-2. Where HLA class I and class II types were available, the types were taken from metadata supplied by the sample provider, not from assay-based typing. Samples were obtained from the ongoing ImmuneRACE study (first 160 participants) and from 1,254 subjects provided by 6 global collaborators. Sample metadata almost always included a de-identified subject ID, COVID-19 status, age in years and sex.

TCRbeta CDR3 regions were amplified from genomic DNA by means of the immunoSEQ Assay, a bias-controlled multiplex PCR. Per the source publication's procedure: The number of nucleated cells in each sample was estimated from the amplification of reference gene primers within the assay. To quantify the absolute abundance of each unique TCRbeta CDR3 rearrangement, sequence reads were collapsed and filtered. For each sample, productive Simpson clonality was calculated as the square root of Simpson's diversity index across productive rearrangements. Imported from immuneACCESS, the table was reduced by TCRdb to in-frame sequences with V and J called. These copies leave out some clones; in studies compared against another copy, an unresolved V gene accounts for under half, and the cause of the remainder is not known. That table is the source of V, J and clone size, and D and trimming were worked out from the DNA. For this sample the table gives approximately 260,000 clones, of which 82% were detected only once. The ten largest clones add up to over 10% of the sample.

The collaborating institutions used their own protocols to collect whole blood in K2EDTA tubes. Collaborator samples were shipped for TCRbeta analysis as frozen whole blood, isolated PBMCs, or DNA extracted from either sample type. What the work shows at the level of the full study, not this receptor alone: The quantity of clinical and demographic metadata differed by source and by participant and was supplied without curation.

As regards this clone: The specificity of this receptor is unknown. It has no much larger one-base neighbor in the sample; base qualities were not kept.

This receptor was taken from a woman aged 60-75 years with active or convalescent COVID-19. Sequencing was done on a sample of peripheral blood.

Here the CDR3 is given as CASSIGIGFQPQHF. Here is the DNA: TGTGCCAGTAGTATAGGTATCGGGTTCCAGCCCCAGCATTTT. The chain employs TRBV19 and TRBJ1-5; no D gene is confidently identified. CDR1 and CDR2 were assigned from the germline V gene (reference sequence) as LNHDA and SQIVND. The CDR3 covers 14 residues, taking in both the cysteine and the phenylalanine. Just the 42-base CDR3 DNA is kept, in frame starting at base 1. V and J are truncated by 1 base and 7 bases respectively, leaving an intervening sequence of 11 bases. The reference TRBV19 and TRBJ1-5 proteins fill in what lies around the CDR3, so the full variable domain reads DGGITQSPKYLFRKEGQNVTLSCEQNLNHDAMYWYRQDPGQGLRLIYYSQIVNDFQKGDIAEGYSVSREKKESFPLTVTSAQKNPTAFYLCASSIGIGFQPQHFGDGTRLSIL.